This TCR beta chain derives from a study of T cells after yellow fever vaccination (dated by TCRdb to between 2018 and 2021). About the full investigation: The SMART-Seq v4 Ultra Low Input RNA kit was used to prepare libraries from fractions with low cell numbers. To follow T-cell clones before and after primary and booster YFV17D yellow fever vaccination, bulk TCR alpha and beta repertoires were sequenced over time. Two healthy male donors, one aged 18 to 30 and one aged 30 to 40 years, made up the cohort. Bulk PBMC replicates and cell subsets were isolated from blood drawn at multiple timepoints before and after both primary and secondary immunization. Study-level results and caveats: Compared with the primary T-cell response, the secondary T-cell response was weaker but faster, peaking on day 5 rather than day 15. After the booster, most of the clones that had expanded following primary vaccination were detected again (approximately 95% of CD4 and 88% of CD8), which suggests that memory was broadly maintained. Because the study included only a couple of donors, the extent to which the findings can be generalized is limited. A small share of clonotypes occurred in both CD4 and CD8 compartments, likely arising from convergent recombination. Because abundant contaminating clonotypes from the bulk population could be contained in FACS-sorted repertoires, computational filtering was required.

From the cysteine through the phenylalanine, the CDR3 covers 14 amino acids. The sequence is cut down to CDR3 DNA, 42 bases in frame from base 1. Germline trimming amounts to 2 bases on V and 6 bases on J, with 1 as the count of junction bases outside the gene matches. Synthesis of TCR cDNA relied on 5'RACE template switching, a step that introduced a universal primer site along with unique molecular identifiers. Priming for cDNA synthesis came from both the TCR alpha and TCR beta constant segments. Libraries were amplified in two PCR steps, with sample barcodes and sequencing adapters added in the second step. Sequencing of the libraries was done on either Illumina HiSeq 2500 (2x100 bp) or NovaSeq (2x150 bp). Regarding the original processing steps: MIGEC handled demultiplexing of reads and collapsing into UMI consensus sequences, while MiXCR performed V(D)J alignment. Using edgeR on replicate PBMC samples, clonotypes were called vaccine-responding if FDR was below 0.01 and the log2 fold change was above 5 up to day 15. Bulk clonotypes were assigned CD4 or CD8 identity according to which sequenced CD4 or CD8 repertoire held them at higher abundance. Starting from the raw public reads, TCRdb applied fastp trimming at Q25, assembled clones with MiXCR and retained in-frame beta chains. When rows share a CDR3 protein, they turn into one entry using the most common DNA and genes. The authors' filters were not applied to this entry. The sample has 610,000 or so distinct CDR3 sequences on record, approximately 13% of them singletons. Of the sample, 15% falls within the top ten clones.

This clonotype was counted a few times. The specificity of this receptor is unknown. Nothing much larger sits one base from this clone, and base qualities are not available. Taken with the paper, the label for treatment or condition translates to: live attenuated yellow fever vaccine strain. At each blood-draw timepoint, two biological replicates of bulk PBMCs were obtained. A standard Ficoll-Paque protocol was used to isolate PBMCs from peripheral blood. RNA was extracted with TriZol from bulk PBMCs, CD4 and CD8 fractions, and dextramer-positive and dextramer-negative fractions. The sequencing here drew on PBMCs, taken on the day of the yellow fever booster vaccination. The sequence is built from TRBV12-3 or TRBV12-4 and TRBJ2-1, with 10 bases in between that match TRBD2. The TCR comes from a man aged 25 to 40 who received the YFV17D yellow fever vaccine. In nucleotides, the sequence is TGTGCCAGCAGTTTAAGCGGGAGGGCCAATGAGCAGTTCTTC. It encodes CASSLSGRANEQFF.